This T cell receptor (beta chain) was identified during a study of identical twins. Findings of the study overall: For out-of-frame alpha sequences shared by twins, low generation probability was in excess.

Concerning this clonotype: Its antigen remains unidentified.

The germline CDR1 and CDR2 sequences are KGHSH and LQKENI. The CDR3 runs 13 residues. The V gene lost 2 bases and the J gene lost 6 bases, with 10 bases spanning the gap. Each CDR3 protein gets one entry after TCRdb re-called the 5' RACE reads with MiXCR. The table lists approximately 890,000 distinct CDR3 sequences, about 12% of them singletons, with roughly 1.5% in the top ten. Separately, the same data were catalogued under a study of yellow fever vaccine responses in identical twins.

Input material: PBMCs. The V gene is TRBV18, the J gene TRBJ1-2; no firm D call. This clonotype was sampled from a woman younger than 30 in good health. The CDR3 DNA sequence: TGTGCCAGCTCACCAGCTTCTCCTAATGGCTACACCTTC. It is translated as CASSPASPNGYTF.